This T cell receptor (beta chain) was identified during a study of T cell clonotyping in hematopoietic cell transplantation. Time point of the sample: recipient sample about 28 days before transplant, after cytoreduction. Recipient blood drawn about 28 days pretransplant and days 30, 100, 180 after. Note on this clone: Its antigen is not known.

Study-wide points: Broader posttransplant TCR repertoire diversity was predicted by graft donor and pretransplant recipient Inverse Simpson Index values.

This CDR3 has 16 amino acids. With V trimmed by 0 bases and J by 6 bases, 10 bases remained unmatched. The germline gives CDR1 SGHAT, CDR2 FQNNGV. Profiled with immunoSEQ multiplex PCR; TCRdb holds only in-frame clones, not every one. The table includes fewer than 100,000 clones, approximately 95% detected once. The TCR sequence derives from a woman aged 50 to 60 with acute myeloid leukemia. Some clones in this sample may be carry-over from other donors' samples. Sequenced here: peripheral blood mononuclear cells, sampled before stem cell transplant. The genes are TRBV11-2 and TRBJ2-7; the match to TRBD1 covers 8 bases. CDR3 in amino acids: CASSLEFTGGFGEQYF. CDR3 nucleotide sequence: TGTGCCAGCAGCTTAGAGTTCACAGGGGGTTTTGGCGAGCAGTACTTC.